One sample yielded the 27 T cell receptor beta chains listed below, sequenced in a study of blood T cell repertoires in COVID-19. Clones were read by immunoSEQ multiplex PCR, and TCRdb kept only the in-frame ones, dropping some. The table includes about 200,000 clones, roughly 90% detected once. Source material: peripheral blood. The receptors here all came from a man younger than 35 with active or convalescent COVID-19.

There are a few counts of this clone. The chain links TRBV29-1 to TRBJ1-1, with TRBD1 as a possible D gene (6 bases). The CDR3 runs to 13 residues. With 6 bases removed from V and 1 base from J, the gap between germline ends came to 12 bases. CDR1 and CDR2 from the germline V gene are SQVTM and ANQGSEA. In DNA, the CDR3 is TGCAGCGTATCTGGACAGCAGAACACTGAAGCTTTCTTT. As protein: CSVSGQQNTEAFF.

The J gene is TRBJ2-7, the V gene TRBV4-2; TRBD2 matches at 7 bases. CDR3 length equals 17 residues. The germline V gene encodes CDR1 LGHNA and CDR2 YNFKEQ. The trim removed 1 base at V and 3 bases at J, leaving 12 bases unmatched. CDR3 sequence: CASSQAQSAAGIYEQYF. As DNA, the CDR3 is TGTGCCAGCAGCCAAGCACAGTCTGCAGCGGGAATCTACGAGCAGTACTTC.

The rearrangement uses TRBV11-2 and TRBJ2-7, with 8 bases matching TRBD1. V lost 8 bases and J lost 7; bases outside the gene matches: 10. This CDR3 comprises 13 residues. Germline CDR1 reads SGHAT; CDR2 reads FQNNGV. The CDR3 DNA follows: TGTGCCAGCCACGGGCGCAGGGGGCAAGAGCAGTACTTC. It codes for CASHGRRGQEQYF.

The rearrangement links TRBV7-8 to TRBJ2-1; a weak D match, TRBD2 (5 bases). CDR1 SGHVS and CDR2 FQNEAQ come from the germline V gene. The CDR3 covers 15 residues. The V gene lost 1 base and the J gene lost 5 bases, with 12 bases spanning the gap. The CDR3 protein is CASSLESGVDNEQFF. The CDR3 coding sequence is TGTGCCAGCAGCTTAGAAAGCGGTGTCGACAATGAGCAGTTCTTC.

The chain carries TRBV19 and TRBJ1-3, with 7 bases aligning to TRBD1. The CDR3 is 19 amino acids. V shed 4 bases and J 0 bases; nucleotides not matched to a gene: 15. The germline V gene has CDR1 LNHDA and CDR2 SQIVND (reference sequence). This CDR3 is CASSKDRTSSPLSGNTIYF. The CDR3 DNA reads as TGTGCCAGTAGTAAGGACAGGACGTCTTCGCCCCTCTCTGGAAACACCATATATTTT. The full variable domain, rest sourced from reference TRBV19 and TRBJ1-3, is DGGITQSPKYLFRKEGQNVTLSCEQNLNHDAMYWYRQDPGQGLRLIYYSQIVNDFQKGDIAEGYSVSREKKESFPLTVTSAQKNPTAFYLCASSKDRTSSPLSGNTIYFGEGSWLTVV.

The chain combines TRBV6-1 with TRBJ2-3; 9 bases align to TRBD1. Germline V CDR1 and CDR2: MNHNS, SASEGT. There are 16 residues in the CDR3. Losses at the gene ends were 4 bases for V and 1 base for J; bases not matched to a gene: 6. CDR3 bases: TGTGCCAGCAGTGTCGCTTGGGACAGGGGCACAGATACGCAGTATTTT. It translates to CASSVAWDRGTDTQYF.

This rearrangement joins TRBV27 to TRBJ1-6; D not resolved. Germline values: CDR1 MNHEY, CDR2 SMNVEV (reference sequence). The CDR3 extends over 12 amino acids. V shed 4 bases and J shed 8 bases, with 6 bases lying between them. The CDR3 DNA reads TGTGCCAGCAGTTCCGGTGATTCACCCCTCCACTTT. Translation: CASSSGDSPLHF.

The V gene is TRBV28, the J gene TRBJ2-7; a weak D match, TRBD1 (6 bases). Trimming took off 5 bases at V and 7 bases at J, with 12 bases between the two ends. Germline V gene sequence: CDR1 MDHEN, CDR2 SYDVKM. CDR3 length equals 12 residues. CDR3 DNA sequence: TGTGCCAGCAGTCGACAGGTCGCGGAGCAGTACTTC. Protein: CASSRQVAEQYF.

This chain connects TRBV5-5 to TRBJ2-3, with a tentative D call TRBD1 (6 bases). The CDR3 extends over 13 amino acids. V lost 0 bases to trimming and J lost 6 bases, with 8 bases between them. CDR1 and CDR2 from the germline V gene are SGHKS and YYEKEE (reference sequence). In DNA form, the CDR3 reads TGTGCCAGCAGCTTGGCAGGGGCGGATACGCAGTATTTT. Its protein is CASSLAGADTQYF.

V and J are TRBV12-3 or TRBV12-4 and TRBJ2-7; D may be TRBD1 (5 bases). V lost 6 bases to trimming and J lost 7 bases, with 13 bases between them. The length of the CDR3 is 12 residues. The CDR3 DNA reads TGTGCCAGCAGCAGAGAGGCAGGGGAGCAGTACTTC. Residues: CASSREAGEQYF.

The chain joins TRBV4-1 to TRBJ1-1; no reliable D call. Trimming removed 0 bases from V and 1 base from J, with 3 bases in between. The germline V gene encodes CDR1 MGHRA and CDR2 YSYEKL. There are 13 residues in the CDR3. The CDR3 bases are TGCGCCAGCAGCCAAGAGGCGAACACTGAAGCTTTCTTT. The encoded protein is CASSQEANTEAFF.

This rearrangement joins TRBV7-9 to TRBJ2-3, with D possibly being TRBD2 (6 bases). Germline CDR1 is SEHNR and CDR2 is FQNEAQ (reference sequence). The ends were cut back, 6 bases at V and 0 bases at J, with 19 bases in the middle. This CDR3 has 17 residues. The CDR3 is CASSPDGTHISTDTQYF. CDR3 bases: TGTGCCAGCAGTCCGGACGGGACTCATATAAGCACAGATACGCAGTATTTT.

Here the CDR3 DNA reads TGTGCCAGCAGCCCGAGGGGGGGTCCTGGGGCCAACGTCCTGACTTTC. It is translated as CASSPRGGPGANVLTF. The chain links TRBV9 to TRBJ2-6; D may be TRBD2 (7 bases). The germline V gene has CDR1 SGDLS and CDR2 YYNGEE. V was clipped by 4 bases and J by 2 bases, with 13 bases between them. This CDR3 spans 16 amino acids.

The chain uses TRBV7-8 and TRBJ2-5, with 7 nucleotides matching TRBD2. J gave up 1 base and V 5 bases, and 10 bases lay outside the gene matches. The CDR3 has 16 amino acids. Looked up from germline, CDR1 is SGHVS and CDR2 is FQNEAQ. The CDR3 loop is CASSRGLVPLQETQYF. CDR3 DNA: TGTGCCAGCAGCCGAGGACTAGTGCCACTCCAAGAGACCCAGTACTTC.

The J gene is TRBJ1-5, the V gene TRBV30; D perhaps matches TRBD1 (5 bases). The CDR3 extends over 17 amino acids. The germline V gene encodes CDR1 GTSNPN and CDR2 SVGIG (reference sequence). V was cut by 0 bases and J by 3 bases, with 18 bases left in between. Here the CDR3 DNA reads TGTGCCTGGAGTGTACCCCACGGGGACTTTCTCAATCAGCCCCAGCATTTT. Protein sequence: CAWSVPHGDFLNQPQHF.

This chain joins TRBV7-8 and TRBJ2-1, with TRBD1 matching 9 bases. CDR3 size: 17 residues. The V segment lost 2 bases and the J segment 5 bases; nucleotides outside the gene matches: 10. Germline-derived CDR1 and CDR2 are SGHVS and FQNEAQ. The CDR3 bases are TGTGCCAGCAGCTTATGGTCCCCGGGACAGGGACACAATGAGCAGTTCTTC. It codes for CASSLWSPGQGHNEQFF.

The chain recombines TRBV29-1 with TRBJ1-2; the D gene is possibly TRBD1 (6 bases). The CDR3 runs 14 residues. The germline CDR1 and CDR2 sequences are SQVTM and ANQGSEA. Trimming removed 7 bases from V and 3 bases from J, with 18 bases in between. Written as DNA, the CDR3 is TGCAGCGCTCTCACAGGGTTTAGTGACTATGGCTACACCTTC. The encoded protein is CSALTGFSDYGYTF.

J is TRBJ2-5 and V is TRBV7-6; unclear D gene. V lost 1 base to trimming and J lost 1 base, with 10 bases between them. CDR1 and CDR2 (germline): SGHVS, FNYEAQ. The CDR3 loop spans 15 amino acids. CDR3: CASSLDGLVQETQYF. The CDR3 DNA reads TGTGCCAGCAGCTTAGATGGGCTTGTCCAAGAGACCCAGTACTTC.

The V call is TRBV6-2 or TRBV6-3, the J call TRBJ1-2, with a possible D match to TRBD1 (6 bases). The CDR3 is 13 amino acids. Germline-derived CDR1 and CDR2 are MNHEY and SVGEGT. V was shortened by 2 bases and J by 6 bases, with 10 bases between the two germline ends. CDR3 sequence: CASSYPGVHGYTF. The CDR3 DNA reads TGTGCCAGCAGTTACCCAGGGGTTCATGGCTACACCTTC.

The chain couples TRBV12-3 or TRBV12-4 to TRBJ2-1; no definite D call. CDR3 length: 11 residues. V lost 5 bases, J lost 8 bases, and 7 bases lay in between. CDR3 loop: CASSRSDEQFF. CDR3 in DNA: TGTGCCAGCAGTCGGTCGGATGAGCAGTTCTTC.

This clone was seen just once. Written as DNA, the CDR3 is TGTGCCAGCAACTTAGACAGGGACTATGGCTACACCTTC. Protein sequence: CASNLDRDYGYTF. This rearrangement joins TRBV6-5 to TRBJ1-2; 7 positions match TRBD1. This CDR3 is built from 13 residues. Trimming took 7 bases from V and 3 from J; bases not matched to a gene: 5. In germline, CDR1 is MNHEY, CDR2 SVGAGI.

With regard to this clone: The same CDR3 arises from other DNA sequences in this sample as well. The chain is built from TRBV5-1 and TRBJ2-5, with D maybe TRBD2 (5 bases). Trimming left V 1 base short and J 5 bases short, with 6 bases between. The CDR3 sequence is 12 residues long. From germline, CDR1 is SGHRS and CDR2 YFSETQ. The DNA of the CDR3 is TGCGCCAGCAGCTTGTCGGGGGAGACCCAGTACTTC. As protein: CASSLSGETQYF.

This clone has only a few counts. This rearrangement joins TRBV19 to TRBJ1-3; 9 bases fit TRBD1. Germline loops: CDR1 LNHDA, CDR2 SQIVND (reference sequence). The CDR3 loop spans 14 amino acids. V lost 8 bases to trimming and J lost 2 bases; unmatched junction nucleotides: 4. CDR3 loop: CASRGDRAGNTIYF. CDR3 DNA: TGTGCCAGTCGGGGGGACAGGGCTGGAAACACCATATATTTT. The full variable domain, completed using reference TRBV19 and TRBJ1-3, is DGGITQSPKYLFRKEGQNVTLSCEQNLNHDAMYWYRQDPGQGLRLIYYSQIVNDFQKGDIAEGYSVSREKKESFPLTVTSAQKNPTAFYLCASRGDRAGNTIYFGEGSWLTVV.

The V gene is TRBV18, the J gene TRBJ1-2; perhaps TRBD1 as D (6 bases). From germline, CDR1 is KGHSH and CDR2 LQKENI. V gave up 2 bases and J gave up 2 bases, with 12 bases separating them. The CDR3 spans 15 residues. CDR3 coding DNA: TGTGCCAGCTCACCATCGGCAGGGGAAAACTATGGCTACACCTTC. It yields the protein CASSPSAGENYGYTF. The full variable domain, its missing parts supplied by reference TRBV18 and TRBJ1-2, is NAGVMQNPRHLVRRRGQEARLRCSPMKGHSHVYWYRQLPEEGLKFMVYLQKENIIDESGMPKERFSAEFPKEGPSILRIQQVVRGDSAAYFCASSPSAGENYGYTFGSGTRLTVV.

The CDR3: CASGPGLAGVGEQTQYF. As DNA, the CDR3 is TGTGCTAGTGGCCCCGGACTAGCGGGAGTCGGTGAACAGACCCAGTACTTC. The J gene is TRBJ2-5, the V gene TRBV12-5, with 13 bases lining up with TRBD2. V lost 6 bases to trimming and J lost 6 bases; unmatched junction nucleotides: 13. The CDR3 has 17 residues. The germline V gene encodes CDR1 LGHNT and CDR2 FRNRAP.

The chain joins TRBV12-5 to TRBJ2-7, with a weak D call TRBD1 (6 bases). CDR1 LGHNT and CDR2 FRNRAP come from the germline V gene. There are 14 residues in the CDR3. Deletions cut 4 bases from V and 3 bases from J, with 13 bases between. As DNA, the CDR3 is TGTGCTAGTGGTTACAGGGTGCCGCACTACGAGCAGTACTTC. Residues: CASGYRVPHYEQYF.

This clone was recorded a few times. J is TRBJ2-7 and V is TRBV6-5; 14 bases are shared with TRBD2. V lost 7 bases and J lost 3; bases outside the gene matches: 5. The CDR3 contains 15 residues. The germline gives CDR1 MNHEY, CDR2 SVGAGI. The CDR3 sequence: CASTGLAGGYYEQYF. In DNA form, the CDR3 reads TGTGCCAGCACTGGACTAGCGGGGGGCTACTACGAGCAGTACTTC.